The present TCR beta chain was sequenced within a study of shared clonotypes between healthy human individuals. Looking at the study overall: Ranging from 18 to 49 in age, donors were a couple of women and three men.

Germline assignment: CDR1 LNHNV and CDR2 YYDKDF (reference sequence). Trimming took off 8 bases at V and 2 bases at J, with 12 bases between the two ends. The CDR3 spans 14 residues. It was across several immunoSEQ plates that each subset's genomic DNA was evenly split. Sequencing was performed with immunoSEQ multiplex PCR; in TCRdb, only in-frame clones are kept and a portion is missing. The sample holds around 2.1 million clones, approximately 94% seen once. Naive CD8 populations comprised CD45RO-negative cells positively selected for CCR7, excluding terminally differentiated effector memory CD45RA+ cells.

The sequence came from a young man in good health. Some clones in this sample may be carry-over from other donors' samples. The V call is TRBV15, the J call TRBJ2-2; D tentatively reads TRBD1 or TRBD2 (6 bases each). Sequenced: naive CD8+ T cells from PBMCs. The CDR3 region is CATEGGRNTGELFF. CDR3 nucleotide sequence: TGTGCCACCGAGGGGGGACGTAACACCGGGGAGCTGTTTTTT.